This T cell receptor beta chain was captured by sequencing in a study of T-cell memory formation after mild COVID-19. This clonotype was observed many times. What it binds is unknown. V shed 9 bases and J 1 base; nucleotides not matched to a gene: 12. There are 16 residues in the CDR3. Germline V gives CDR1 SGHTA, CDR2 FQGNSA. Study findings and constraints: Some SARS-CoV-2-responding clones were already detected in memory before infection.

Constant-segment primers served in 5'RACE that generated TCR alpha and TCR beta cDNA libraries bearing sample barcodes and UMIs. TCRdb independently ran MiXCR on the 5' RACE reads; one entry per CDR3 protein. The sample lists about 350,000 distinct CDR3 sequences, about 13% occurring once. This chain uses TRBV7-2 with TRBJ2-1, with 7 bases aligning to TRBD2. The sequence came from a man in his late teens or twenties who had mild COVID-19 (a few samples of this study predate the infection). Cell type and time point are not known. The sequenced sample was PBMCs or a T cell subset sorted from them (not recorded which). This chain's CDR3 is CASKRGPKVSYNEQFF. The CDR3 nucleotides read TGTGCCAGTAAGCGGGGACCCAAGGTGTCCTACAATGAGCAGTTCTTC. The full variable domain, in which reference TRBV7-2 and TRBJ2-1 provide the parts outside the CDR3, is GAGVSQSPSNKVTEKGKDVELRCDPISGHTALYWYRQSLGQGLEFLIYFQGNSAPDKSGLPSDRFSAERTGGSVSTLTIQRTQQEDSAVYLCASKRGPKVSYNEQFFGPGTRLTVL.